The rows below give T cell receptor beta chains drawn from one sample of a study of technical replicates of blood from a handful of donors. Produced via immunoSEQ multiplex PCR; TCRdb's table is partial and in-frame only. The sample consists of fewer than 70,000 clones, around 83% of them appearing once. Sequencing was carried out using PBMCs. These receptors were collected from a human donor in good health. Some clones in this sample may be carry-over from other donors' samples. Both conserved end residues are part of each CDR3. The D gene is left open where the match is weak. Only part of the rows carry a size: once, few, many, or a class if the clone is expanded.

D | size | J | V | CDR3 | DNA
TRBD1 | . | TRBJ2-7 | TRBV13 | CASSFFDRDYEQYF | TGTGCCAGCAGCTTCTTTGACAGGGACTACGAGCAGTACTTC
TRBD2 | once | TRBJ2-5 | TRBV5-1 | CASSLLASGSGETQYF | TGCGCCAGCAGCTTGTTGGCTAGCGGGAGTGGTGAGACCCAGTACTTC
TRBD2 | once | TRBJ2-1 | TRBV5-1 | CASSLVAGVSYNEQFF | TGCGCCAGCAGCTTAGTAGCGGGGGTCTCCTACAATGAGCAGTTCTTC
. | . | TRBJ1-1 | TRBV9 | CASSPRDDTEAFF | TGTGCCAGCAGCCCCCGAGATGACACTGAAGCTTTCTTT
TRBD2 | . | TRBJ2-7 | TRBV4-3 | CASSQYIAGGRYEQYF | TGCGCCAGCAGCCAGTACATAGCGGGGGGGCGCTACGAGCAGTACTTC
. | . | TRBJ2-1 | TRBV6-6 | CASSSRSLSSYNEQFF | TGTGCCAGCAGTTCCCGTTCTCTAAGCTCCTACAATGAGCAGTTCTTC
TRBD1 | . | TRBJ2-2 | TRBV10-3 | CAISELQGDTGELFF | TGTGCCATCAGTGAGCTACAGGGGGACACCGGGGAGCTGTTTTTT
. | few | TRBJ1-3 | TRBV28 | CASAGQRFAGNTIYF | TGTGCCAGCGCAGGTCAGCGGTTTGCTGGAAACACCATATATTTT
TRBD1 | . | TRBJ2-7 | TRBV7-2 | CASSLEGGAGEQYF | TGTGCCAGCAGCTTAGAAGGGGGCGCTGGCGAGCAGTACTTC
. | . | TRBJ2-2 | TRBV7-2 | CASSLDTYTGELFF | TGTGCCAGCAGCTTAGACACCTACACCGGGGAGCTGTTTTTT
. | . | TRBJ1-4 | TRBV25-1 | CASNRRGNEKLFF | TGTGCCAGCAACCGGAGAGGGAATGAAAAACTGTTTTTT
. | . | TRBJ2-1 | TRBV5-8 | CASNAGVKEQFF | TGTGCCAGCAACGCGGGTGTCAAGGAGCAGTTCTTC
TRBD1 | . | TRBJ1-2 | TRBV7-9 | CASSPTGYYGYTF | TGTGCCAGCAGCCCGACAGGGTACTATGGCTACACCTTC
. | once | TRBJ2-7 | TRBV7-9 | CASSFSTEQYF | TGTGCCAGCAGCTTCAGTACCGAGCAGTACTTC
. | once | TRBJ2-5 | TRBV15 | CATTRQTQETQYF | TGTGCCACTACCCGACAGACGCAAGAGACCCAGTACTTC
. | . | TRBJ2-3 | TRBV6-6 | CASSARDTQYF | TGTGCCAGCAGTGCTCGGGATACGCAGTATTTT
TRBD1 | . | TRBJ2-2 | TRBV27 | CASRSSGTGVFGELFF | TGTGCCAGCAGATCTTCGGGGACAGGGGTCTTCGGGGAGCTGTTTTTT
TRBD1 | few | TRBJ1-6 | TRBV11-2 | CASSLGRGQGGSSPLHF | TGTGCCAGCAGCTTAGGTCGAGGACAGGGTGGCAGTTCACCCCTCCACTTT
TRBD1 | . | TRBJ1-1 | TRBV5-6 | CASSLKGRGRGNTEAFF | TGTGCCAGCAGCTTGAAGGGCAGGGGGCGCGGGAACACTGAAGCTTTCTTT
TRBD1 | . | TRBJ1-3 | TRBV9 | CASSGDRGRSAPGNTIYF | TGTGCCAGCAGCGGAGACAGGGGGCGATCCGCCCCTGGAAACACCATATATTTT
TRBD2 | . | TRBJ2-2 | TRBV15 | CATSRARGGNTGELFF | TGTGCCACCAGCAGAGCCCGGGGGGGCAACACCGGGGAGCTGTTTTTT
TRBD2 | once | TRBJ2-6 | TRBV5-4 | CASSGLGGAGANVLTF | TGTGCCAGCAGCGGCCTCGGGGGGGCTGGGGCCAACGTCCTGACTTTC
TRBD2 | . | TRBJ2-7 | TRBV7-6 | CASSLAVLAGVNEQYF | TGTGCCAGCAGCTTAGCGGTCCTAGCGGGAGTCAACGAGCAGTACTTC
. | . | TRBJ2-3 | TRBV27 | CASSLAAGTDTQYF | TGTGCCAGCAGTTTAGCGGCCGGCACAGATACGCAGTATTTT
. | . | TRBJ1-1 | TRBV7-8 | CASSPASTGNTEAFF | TGTGCCAGCAGCCCGGCCTCGACAGGGAACACTGAAGCTTTCTTT
. | . | TRBJ2-2 | TRBV9 | CASSVVLNTGELFF | TGTGCCAGCAGCGTAGTCTTGAACACCGGGGAGCTGTTTTTT
TRBD1 | . | TRBJ2-2 | TRBV5-5 | CASSPRQGNGELFF | TGTGCCAGCAGCCCGAGACAGGGGAACGGGGAGCTGTTTTTT
. | . | TRBJ2-1 | TRBV5-1 | CASSLVNPSYNEQFF | TGCGCCAGCAGCTTGGTAAATCCCTCCTACAATGAGCAGTTCTTC
. | . | TRBJ1-4 | TRBV19 | CASSITALANEKLFF | TGTGCCAGTAGTATTACGGCCCTAGCTAATGAAAAACTGTTTTTT
TRBD2 | once | TRBJ2-7 | TRBV25-1 | CASSEGLKLLDEQYF | TGTGCCAGCAGTGAGGGACTAAAGCTTCTGGACGAGCAGTACTTC
. | . | TRBJ1-6 | TRBV11-3 | CASSLDRRSPLHF | TGTGCCAGCAGCTTAGATCGTCGGTCACCCCTCCACTTT
TRBD2 | . | TRBJ2-1 | TRBV30 | CALGLVEQFF | TGTGCCTTAGGACTAGTCGAGCAGTTCTTC
. | . | TRBJ2-2 | TRBV30 | CARRNTGELFF | TGTGCCCGCAGAAACACCGGGGAGCTGTTTTTT
TRBD1 | . | TRBJ1-2 | TRBV2 | CASNNVRTGNGYTF | TGTGCCAGCAATAACGTCCGGACAGGAAACGGCTACACCTTC
. | . | TRBJ2-1 | TRBV2 | CASSEPRGRAAGSYNEQFF | TGTGCCAGCAGTGAACCCAGGGGACGAGCTGCGGGTTCCTACAATGAGCAGTTCTTC
. | . | TRBJ1-6 | TRBV2 | CASKEEKGANSPLHF | TGTGCCAGCAAAGAGGAGAAAGGGGCGAATTCACCCCTCCACTTT
TRBD2 | . | TRBJ2-1 | TRBV4-3 | CASSQPGTSGINEQFF | TGCGCCAGCAGCCAACCAGGGACTAGCGGGATCAATGAGCAGTTCTTC
TRBD1 | . | TRBJ2-2 | TRBV5-6 | CASSGTVPTGELFF | TGTGCCAGCAGCGGGACAGTACCCACCGGGGAGCTGTTTTTT
. | . | TRBJ2-7 | TRBV6-6 | CATRPPLSYLHEQYF | TGTGCCACCAGGCCCCCCCTGTCCTACCTCCACGAGCAGTACTTC
. | . | TRBJ1-3 | TRBV9 | CASNQGFSGNTIYF | TGTGCCAGCAACCAGGGGTTCTCTGGAAACACCATATATTTT
. | . | TRBJ2-5 | TRBV5-1 | CASSLALEETQYF | TGCGCCAGCAGCTTGGCCCTAGAGGAGACCCAGTACTTC
. | . | TRBJ1-5 | TRBV6-1 | CASVGGKHSNQPQHF | TGTGCCAGCGTCGGGGGAAAACATAGCAATCAGCCCCAGCATTTT